One sample yielded the 32 T cell receptor beta chains listed below, sequenced in a study of cytomegalovirus exposure and HLA in healthy donors. Profiling relied on immunoSEQ multiplex PCR, and the TCRdb table lists in-frame clones only, not all of them. Here the sample spans about 160,000 clones, about 90% being singletons. Specimen: PBMCs. These receptors were collected from a woman younger than 30 in good health and CMV-seropositive.

This clone was counted once. The gene calls are TRBV5-4 and TRBJ1-1, with unresolved D. V lost 0 bases and J lost 0, with 12 bases in between. Germline values: CDR1 SGHNT, CDR2 YYREEE (reference sequence). The CDR3 has 16 amino acids. In DNA, the CDR3 is TGTGCCAGCAGCTTGGACCCACAGCTGATGAACACTGAAGCTTTCTTT. Translating gives CASSLDPQLMNTEAFF.

The rearrangement uses TRBV4-1 and TRBJ1-2; D is undetermined. CDR1 MGHRA and CDR2 YSYEKL come from the germline V gene. V lost 0 bases and J lost 4, with 15 bases in between. The CDR3 is 16 amino acids. The DNA for the CDR3 is TGCGCCAGCAGCCAAGATCGTTTCCAGGTGGGCTATGGCTACACCTTC. Translation: CASSQDRFQVGYGYTF.

The chain carries TRBV6-5 and TRBJ2-3; TRBD2 matches at 7 bases. This CDR3 has 16 residues. Germline V CDR1 and CDR2: MNHEY, SVGAGI. V trimming: 4 bases; J trimming: 1 base; junction bases outside the gene matches: 8. The CDR3 nucleotides read TGTGCCAGCAGTTCCTCCACTAGCGAAGGCACAGATACGCAGTATTTT. This gives the protein CASSSSTSEGTDTQYF.

The genes are TRBV13 and TRBJ2-7; 7 bases align to TRBD2. The CDR3 runs to 15 residues. Germline CDR1 and CDR2: PRHDT and FYEKMQ (reference sequence). Trimming cost V 0 bases and J 0 bases; bases outside gene matches: 2. The CDR3 sequence is CASSLGLAASYEQYF. The DNA for the CDR3 is TGTGCCAGCAGCTTAGGGCTAGCGGCCTCCTACGAGCAGTACTTC.

This CDR3 reads CASSSGGLAGVRWAQYF. The CDR3 region has the DNA TGTGCCAGCAGCTCCGGGGGACTAGCGGGAGTCAGGTGGGCCCAGTACTTC. This chain uses TRBV7-9 with TRBJ2-5; TRBD2 aligns across 14 bases. The CDR3 is made up of 17 amino acids. Germline assignment: CDR1 SEHNR and CDR2 FQNEAQ (reference sequence). The junction had 13 bases not matched to a gene; V was cut back by 4 bases and J by 9 bases.

V and J are TRBV9 and TRBJ2-3; unclear D gene. CDR1 SGDLS and CDR2 YYNGEE come from the germline V gene. Trimming left V 4 bases short and J 6 bases short, with 9 bases between. The CDR3 spans 12 residues. CDR3 amino acids: CASSRGRDTQYF. DNA of the CDR3: TGTGCCAGCAGCCGAGGAAGGGATACGCAGTATTTT.

This sequence joins TRBV27 and TRBJ2-7; 8 bases match TRBD2. The germline CDR1 and CDR2 sequences are MNHEY and SMNVEV (reference sequence). The CDR3 runs to 17 residues. V lost 4 bases and J lost 1; bases outside the gene matches: 12. The CDR3 here is CASSSWGLGLESYEQYF. CDR3 bases: TGTGCCAGCAGTTCTTGGGGTCTGGGACTAGAGTCCTACGAGCAGTACTTC.

The chain links TRBV15 to TRBJ2-3; TRBD1 matches at 11 bases. V shed 3 bases, J shed 1 base, and the junction held 6 bases outside the gene matches. The CDR3 is 17 residues long. The V gene's germline CDR1 is LNHNV and CDR2 YYDKDF (reference sequence). The CDR3 region is CATSSSGQGVRTDTQYF. For the CDR3, the DNA is TGTGCCACCAGCAGTTCGGGACAGGGGGTCCGCACAGATACGCAGTATTTT.

This chain links TRBV30 with TRBJ1-2; TRBD1 agrees at 10 bases. The J segment lost 6 bases and the V segment lost 3 bases, leaving 4 bases of the junction unmatched. The CDR3 contains 13 residues. Per the germline V gene, CDR1 is GTSNPN and CDR2 is SVGIG (reference sequence). CDR3 nucleotides: TGTGCCTGGAGCACAGGGACAGGGGATGGCTACACCTTC. Its protein is CAWSTGTGDGYTF.

This clone was seen only once. V is TRBV18 and J is TRBJ2-2; 10 positions agree with TRBD2. The CDR3 runs 18 residues. V lost 3 bases to trimming and J lost 1 base; unmatched junction nucleotides: 8. Germline V gene sequence: CDR1 KGHSH, CDR2 LQKENI. The CDR3 DNA sequence: TGTGCCAGCTCACCGCCCCCTTCTAGCGGGAGGAACACCGGGGAGCTGTTTTTT. Translated: CASSPPPSSGRNTGELFF.

This clone has just one count. The chain uses TRBV7-9 and TRBJ2-7, with D perhaps matching TRBD1 (6 bases). Trimming pared 5 bases from V and 6 bases from J, leaving 8 bases between. The germline V gene encodes CDR1 SEHNR and CDR2 FQNEAQ (reference sequence). CDR3 length: 11 amino acids. The CDR3 loop reads CASSMDSEQYF. CDR3 nucleotide sequence: TGTGCCAGCAGCATGGACAGCGAGCAGTACTTC. The full variable domain, completed using reference TRBV7-9 and TRBJ2-7, is DTGVSQNPRHKITKRGQNVTFRCDPISEHNRLYWYRQTLGQGPEFLTYFQNEAQLEKSRLLSDRFSAERPKGSFSTLEIQRTEQGDSAMYLCASSMDSEQYFGPGTRLTVT.

The chain carries TRBV18 and TRBJ1-1; 7 nucleotides line up with TRBD1. The CDR3 loop spans 16 amino acids. Germline V gene sequence: CDR1 KGHSH, CDR2 LQKENI. Trimming took 3 bases from V and 3 from J; bases not matched to a gene: 10. In DNA, the CDR3 is TGTGCCAGCTCACCGCGACAGGGTTGGAGGGACACTGAAGCTTTCTTT. Protein: CASSPRQGWRDTEAFF.

V is TRBV7-3 and J is TRBJ2-2; D gene unclear. Germline CDR1 SGHTA, CDR2 FQGTGA. V lost 1 base to trimming and J lost 1 base, with 7 bases between them. This CDR3 has 15 amino acids. This CDR3 reads CASSLNFVNTGELFF. The CDR3 DNA follows: TGTGCCAGCAGCTTAAACTTCGTGAACACCGGGGAGCTGTTTTTT.

This chain's CDR3 is CSAVTAKNYGYTF. The CDR3 nucleotides are TGCAGCGCGGTGACAGCTAAGAACTATGGCTACACCTTC. This chain joins TRBV29-1 and TRBJ1-2, with D maybe TRBD1 (5 bases). The CDR3 is 13 amino acids. Trimming took off 7 bases at V and 2 bases at J, with 14 bases between the two ends. The germline V gene encodes CDR1 SQVTM and CDR2 ANQGSEA. The whole variable domain, filled in from reference TRBV29-1 and TRBJ1-2, reads SAVISQKPSRDICQRGTSLTIQCQVDSQVTMMFWYRQQPGQSLTLIATANQGSEATYESGFVIDKFPISRPNLTFSTLTVSNMSPEDSSIYLCSAVTAKNYGYTFGSGTRLTVV.

CDR3 in DNA: TGTGCCAGCAGCTCGCCCTTGACAGGGGGAATCCACGAGCAGTACTTC. Protein product: CASSSPLTGGIHEQYF. The chain employs TRBV11-2 and TRBJ2-7; 9 nucleotides line up with TRBD1. CDR3 size: 16 residues. CDR1 and CDR2 from the germline V gene are SGHAT and FQNNGV. V lost 4 bases and J lost 5; bases outside the gene matches: 12.

This chain uses TRBV19 with TRBJ2-7; 7 bases align to TRBD2. Germline V gives CDR1 LNHDA, CDR2 SQIVND (reference sequence). V shed 0 bases, J shed 2 bases, and the junction held 4 bases outside the gene matches. The CDR3 totals 15 residues. The CDR3: CASSIESGATYEQYF. The CDR3 DNA sequence: TGTGCCAGTAGTATAGAAAGCGGGGCCACCTACGAGCAGTACTTC.

J is TRBJ2-7 and V is TRBV7-6, with 12 positions matching TRBD2. The CDR3 consists of 21 residues. Germline V gene lookup returns CDR1 SGHVS and CDR2 FNYEAQ. Unmatched junction bases numbered 19, after V lost 2 bases and J lost 2 bases. CDR3 nucleotides: TGTGCCAGCAGCTTAAACCGGAGCCCAAGGACTAGCGGGACTATACCCTACGAGCAGTACTTC. This codes for CASSLNRSPRTSGTIPYEQYF. The full variable domain, its missing parts supplied by reference TRBV7-6 and TRBJ2-7, is GAGVSQSPRYKVTKRGQDVALRCDPISGHVSLYWYRQALGQGPEFLTYFNYEAQQDKSGLPNDRFSAERPEGSISTLTIQRTEQRDSAMYRCASSLNRSPRTSGTIPYEQYFGPGTRLTVT.

The chain joins TRBV18 to TRBJ2-3, with 11 nucleotides matching TRBD1. The CDR3 runs 15 residues. V trimming: 3 bases; J trimming: 4 bases; junction bases outside the gene matches: 3. Germline values: CDR1 KGHSH, CDR2 LQKENI. CDR3 sequence: CASSPWTGGADTQYF. The DNA of the CDR3 is TGTGCCAGCTCACCCTGGACAGGGGGCGCAGATACGCAGTATTTT.

The chain joins TRBV9 to TRBJ2-2, with 11 nucleotides matching TRBD2. V shed 4 bases, J shed 5 bases, and the junction held 4 bases outside the gene matches. Germline lookup yields CDR1 SGDLS and CDR2 YYNGEE. This CDR3 region has 15 residues. This chain's CDR3 is CASSSLAGGTGELFF. The DNA of the CDR3 is TGTGCCAGCAGCAGTCTAGCGGGAGGTACCGGGGAGCTGTTTTTT.

This clone was observed once. This chain links TRBV19 with TRBJ2-7; TRBD1 matches at 8 bases. The ends lost 4 bases at V and 0 bases at J; junction bases unmatched: 5. The CDR3 is 15 residues long. Per germline, CDR1 LNHDA and CDR2 SQIVND (reference sequence). The CDR3 protein is CASSTWTGTSYEQYF. CDR3 nucleotides: TGTGCCAGTAGTACTTGGACAGGGACCTCCTACGAGCAGTACTTC.

The genes are TRBV7-3 and TRBJ2-6; 8 nucleotides align to TRBD1. The CDR3 covers 16 residues. With V trimmed by 5 bases and J by 0 bases, 3 bases remained unmatched. Germline CDR1 reads SGHTA; CDR2 reads FQGTGA. DNA of the CDR3: TGTGCCAGCAGCAAGACAGGGGACTCTGGGGCCAACGTCCTGACTTTC. Its translation: CASSKTGDSGANVLTF.

V usage is TRBV6-1 and J usage is TRBJ2-5, with D perhaps TRBD1 (5 bases). Looked up from germline, CDR1 is MNHNS and CDR2 is SASEGT. This CDR3 has 15 amino acids. Trimming took 3 bases from V and 2 from J, leaving 13 bases between them. The CDR3 is CASSETVTLQETQYF. CDR3 nucleotide sequence: TGTGCCAGCAGTGAGACAGTTACCCTGCAAGAGACCCAGTACTTC.

This sequence joins TRBV11-2 and TRBJ2-3; no definite D call. Germline loops: CDR1 SGHAT, CDR2 FQNNGV. CDR3 length: 13 residues. Between the trimmed V and J ends, which lost 5 bases and 5 bases, there was a span of 11 bases. The CDR3 reads CASSESPGDTQYF. In DNA, the CDR3 is TGTGCCAGCAGCGAAAGTCCGGGAGATACGCAGTATTTT.

The chain combines TRBV15 with TRBJ2-3; 7 nucleotides match TRBD2. CDR3 size: 17 residues. Germline-derived CDR1 and CDR2 are LNHNV and YYDKDF (reference sequence). With 1 base clipped from V and 1 base from J, the junction kept 8 bases outside the gene matches. The CDR3 DNA is TGTGCCACCAGCAGAGTAGGCGAGCGGGGTCGCACAGATACGCAGTATTTT. It yields the protein CATSRVGERGRTDTQYF.

This clone was seen only a few times. This chain joins TRBV7-2 and TRBJ1-4; D gene unclear. The V gene lost 0 bases and the J gene lost 5 bases, with 4 bases spanning the gap. Germline V gives CDR1 SGHTA, CDR2 FQGNSA. CDR3 size: 13 residues. The CDR3 reads CASSLAVNEKLFF. CDR3 nucleotides: TGTGCCAGCAGCTTAGCCGTCAATGAAAAACTGTTTTTT. Full variable domain (missing parts from reference TRBV7-2 and TRBJ1-4): GAGVSQSPSNKVTEKGKDVELRCDPISGHTALYWYRQSLGQGLEFLIYFQGNSAPDKSGLPSDRFSAERTGGSVSTLTIQRTQQEDSAVYLCASSLAVNEKLFFGSGTQLSVL.

This clone occurred a few times. J is TRBJ2-5 and V is TRBV19; 7 positions match TRBD2. The CDR3 extends over 16 amino acids. Trimming at V came to 5 bases and at J to 1 base, leaving 10 bases not matched to a gene. CDR1 and CDR2 from the germline V gene are LNHDA and SQIVND (reference sequence). The CDR3, as DNA: TGTGCCAGTAGTCCCCGGGGGAGGGGCAGCCAAGAGACCCAGTACTTC. It encodes CASSPRGRGSQETQYF.

The chain carries TRBV27 and TRBJ1-5; D gene unclear. The CDR3 is 15 residues long. V lost 2 bases to trimming and J lost 3 bases, with 11 bases between them. From germline, CDR1 is MNHEY and CDR2 SMNVEV (reference sequence). CDR3 region: CASSLEGLNNQPQHF. The CDR3, as DNA: TGTGCCAGCAGTTTAGAGGGCTTGAACAATCAGCCCCAGCATTTT.

The rearrangement uses TRBV9 and TRBJ1-4; TRBD1 aligns across 8 bases. From germline, CDR1 is SGDLS and CDR2 YYNGEE. This CDR3 contains 14 residues. The V gene end was trimmed by 7 bases and the J gene end by 8 bases; junction bases not matched to a gene: 10. The CDR3 sequence is CASGTEGQEEKLFF. Here the CDR3 DNA reads TGTGCCAGCGGAACCGAGGGACAGGAGGAAAAACTGTTTTTT.

The chain links TRBV9 to TRBJ2-7, with TRBD2 matching over 9 bases. The germline gives CDR1 SGDLS, CDR2 YYNGEE. This CDR3 is built from 14 residues. With 3 bases clipped from V and 5 bases from J, the junction kept 6 bases outside the gene matches. This CDR3 reads CASSAAAGGNEQYF. The DNA of the CDR3 is TGTGCCAGCAGCGCCGCAGCGGGAGGCAACGAGCAGTACTTC.

The chain links TRBV27 to TRBJ2-7; D unresolved. Germline CDR1 is MNHEY and CDR2 is SMNVEV (reference sequence). CDR3 length equals 13 residues. Trimming left V 7 bases short and J 4 bases short, with 14 bases between. CDR3 in amino acids: CASKLSERYEQYF. The CDR3 region has the DNA TGTGCCAGCAAGCTAAGCGAGCGTTACGAGCAGTACTTC.

This sequence joins TRBV5-4 and TRBJ1-2, with no clear D. V shed 3 bases and J shed 1 base, with 10 bases lying between them. CDR1 SGHNT and CDR2 YYREEE come from the germline V gene (reference sequence). The CDR3 loop spans 14 amino acids. In nucleotides, the CDR3 is TGTGCCAGCAGCTCCCCCGGGATTAACTATGGCTACACCTTC. Encoded protein: CASSSPGINYGYTF.

The chain uses TRBV7-8 and TRBJ2-1; D unresolved. The germline V and J ends were trimmed by 5 bases and 9 bases, with 11 bases remaining between them. The V gene's germline CDR1 is SGHVS and CDR2 FQNEAQ. This CDR3 is built from 12 residues. This chain's CDR3 is CASSPLGCEQFF. In DNA, the CDR3 is TGTGCCAGCAGCCCCCTCGGGTGTGAGCAGTTCTTC.